The TCR beta chain under discussion was sequenced for a study of Graves' ophthalmopathy and Graves' hyperthyroidism listed by TCRdb under 2018. About the study as a whole: Hyperthyroidism was considered stable if no progression to ophthalmopathy occurred within 18 months of follow-up. T-cell repertoires of thyroid tissue and blood were compared in six or seven hyperthyroidism patients. Once sampling was done, hyperthyroidism patients were given methimazole at a starting dose of 30 mg daily, while ophthalmopathy patients were given high-dose intravenous methylprednisolone. An independent validation cohort was composed of fewer than 20 hyperthyroidism patients and some 16 patients who later progressed from hyperthyroidism to ophthalmopathy. To explore V-J signatures distinguishing ophthalmopathy from hyperthyroidism, a discovery set of 100 patients (roughly 42 ophthalmopathy, 57 stable hyperthyroidism) was enrolled. To tell Graves' ophthalmopathy apart from Graves' hyperthyroidism, and to predict which patients would progress to ophthalmopathy, the study relied on TCR beta repertoire signatures. In total, 135 blood samples were TCR-sequenced: approximately 42 ophthalmopathy, over 70 hyperthyroidism and 17 hyperthyroidism-to-ophthalmopathy patients.

TCR beta CDR3 regions were amplified from RNA transcripts for repertoire sequencing. The first round of RT-PCR was done with HTBI primers and the Qiagen OneStep RT-PCR kit, and was followed by a second round of multiplex PCR, then size selection and purification. Libraries were sequenced on an Illumina HiSeq2000 using paired-end 100 bp reads. The published analysis was carried out like this. Reads were processed with SOAPnuke, discarding reads with adapters, uncalled bases, mean Phred below 15, or no exact constant-primer or identifier match. COPE v1.2.5 was used to merge the high-quality paired reads. Clonotypes were defined as unique nucleotide sequences and were aligned to IMGT TRB V, D and J references using MiTCR v1.1. The analysis was limited to V-J combinations with a frequency above 0.0001, which together covered just over 98% of the repertoires. For each V-J combination, a TCR clonal expansion and chaos score was defined as F50 clonal expansion divided by the chaos observed in the TCRdist matrix. Welch's t-statistics and random forest were used to reduce features to 13 V-J combinations, which were fed into a naive Bayes classifier. The similarity between thyroid and blood repertoires was quantified using the Morisita-Horn index. TCRdb reran the public reads through fastp at Q25 and MiXCR, keeping productive beta chains. Rows are unified per CDR3 protein, each entry keeping the most common DNA and genes. The V and J calls and clone size come from TCRdb's table, not from the authors' own analysis. The sample contains over a million distinct CDR3 sequences, approximately 35% of them found a single time. The ten biggest clones cover approximately 10% of the sample.

Broader findings and caveats from the paper: No statistical method was used to predetermine the sample size, and group allocation was not hidden from the investigators. In cross-validation, the 13-signature model distinguished ophthalmopathy from stable hyperthyroidism with nearly 90% sensitivity and over 81% specificity, while in the test set the corresponding values were about 80% and 75%. In validation, the model predicted ophthalmopathy progression with more than 55% sensitivity and roughly 72% specificity; roughly eleven predicted patients were CT-confirmed with GO in a median of approximately 6.5 months. Among expanded thyroid clonotypes with frequency above 0.001, most also showed up in blood, which suggests that blood repertoires may reflect the thyroid immune response.

The hyperthyroidism patients were 18 to 65 years old and newly diagnosed, with a disease duration of less than 2 months. Patients with other autoimmune diseases, uncontrolled infections, pregnancy or lactation were excluded from the study. Diagnosis was based on clinical symptoms, serum thyroxine, TRAb, thyroid ultrasound and orbital computed tomography. Total RNA was extracted with Trizol reagent and quality-checked on an Agilent 2100 Bioanalyzer. The CDR3 runs 18 amino acids, cysteine and phenylalanine included. The DNA shown is the 54-base CDR3, in frame from base 1. Germline trimming: 0 bases from V, 2 bases from J; junction bases outside gene matches: 7. As encoded in the germline V gene, CDR1 is SGHDT while CDR2 is YYEEEE. Remarks on this clonotype: It lacks a known antigen. Base quality data are lacking; no much larger clone is found one base away.

The sequence was obtained from an adult man with Graves' hyperthyroidism. Material for sequencing was peripheral blood or thyroid tissue (not recorded which). The chain is assembled from TRBV5-6 and TRBJ2-6, with 8 central nucleotides matching TRBD1. The DNA reads as follows: TGTGCCAGCAGCTTGGTACAGACAGGGGACCCTGGGGCCAACGTCCTGACTTTC. Its protein is CASSLVQTGDPGANVLTF.